This T cell receptor (beta chain) was sequenced for a study of T cells in Graves' hyperthyroidism and ophthalmopathy. Findings and caveats of the study: Most clonotypes that expanded in the thyroid above 0.001 also showed up in blood.

Clinical symptoms, serum thyroxine and TRAb, thyroid ultrasound and orbital computed tomography together formed the diagnostic basis. Points on this clonotype: Its antigen is undetermined.

Authors of the study amplified TCR beta CDR3 regions from RNA transcripts. HTBI primers were employed in a first-round RT-PCR of the TCR CDR3. Each CDR3 protein is one row after TCRdb ran MiXCR on the multiplex PCR reads. The data contain approximately 570,000 distinct CDR3 sequences, about 20% of them singletons. V lost 4 bases to trimming and J lost 4 bases, with 10 bases between them. The CDR3 contains 14 residues. The rearrangement uses TRBV12-3 or TRBV12-4 and TRBJ1-4, with D perhaps TRBD1 (5 bases). The sample comprised blood. The clonotype was recovered from a man aged 35 to 55 with Graves' ophthalmopathy. The CDR3 nucleotides are TGTGCCAGCAGTTGGCAGGGAGGTAATGAAAAACTGTTTTTT. Translated: CASSWQGGNEKLFF.